This TCR beta chain was recovered during a study of OX40 agonist ivuxolimab in advanced cancers. Study context: Every 2 weeks, ivuxolimab was infused into the patients intravenously at between 0.01 and 10 mg/kg.

There are 16 residues in the CDR3. J was trimmed by 5 bases and V by 0 bases; bases with no gene match: 8. Germline CDR1 is SGHNT and CDR2 is YYREEE (reference sequence). Only in-frame clones appear in the TCRdb table, and some are missing; sequencing was by immunoSEQ multiplex PCR. The profile covers about 22,000 clones, with around 83% appearing a single time and around 29% taken by the ten largest. This chain joins TRBV5-4 and TRBJ2-3, with 8 bases that match TRBD2. The sample in question was CD4+ or CD8+ T cells sorted from blood, obtained in a trial of the OX40 agonist ivuxolimab. The sequence came from an adult with an advanced solid tumor such as melanoma, head and neck, liver or kidney cancer. The CDR3 loop is CASSLGSGGWGDTQYF. The CDR3 region has the DNA TGTGCCAGCAGCTTGGGATCGGGAGGGTGGGGAGATACGCAGTATTTT.